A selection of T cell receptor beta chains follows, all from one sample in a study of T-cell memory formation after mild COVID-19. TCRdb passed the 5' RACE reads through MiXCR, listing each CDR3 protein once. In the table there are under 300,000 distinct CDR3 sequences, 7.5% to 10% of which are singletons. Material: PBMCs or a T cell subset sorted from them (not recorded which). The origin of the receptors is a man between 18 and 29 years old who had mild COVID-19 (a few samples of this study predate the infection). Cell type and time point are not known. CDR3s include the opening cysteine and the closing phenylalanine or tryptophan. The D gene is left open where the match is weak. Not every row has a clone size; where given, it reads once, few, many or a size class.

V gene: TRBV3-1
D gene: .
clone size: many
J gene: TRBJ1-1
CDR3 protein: CASSLTGTNTEAFF
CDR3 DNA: TGTGCCAGCAGCCTTACGGGGACGAACACTGAAGCTTTCTTT

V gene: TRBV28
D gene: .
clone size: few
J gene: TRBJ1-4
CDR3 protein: CASSEHGNEKLFF
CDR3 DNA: TGTGCCAGCAGTGAACACGGTAATGAAAAACTGTTTTTT

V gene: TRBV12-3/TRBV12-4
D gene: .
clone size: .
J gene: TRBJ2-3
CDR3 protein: CASSFRSTDTQYF
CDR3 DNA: TGTGCCAGCAGTTTTAGGAGCACAGATACGCAGTATTTT

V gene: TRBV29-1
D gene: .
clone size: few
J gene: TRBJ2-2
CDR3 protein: CSVKGSTGELFF
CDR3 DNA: TGCAGCGTTAAAGGCAGCACCGGGGAGCTGTTTTTT

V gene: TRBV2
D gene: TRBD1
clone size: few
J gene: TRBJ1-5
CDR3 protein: CASSEPRDRVGNQPQHF
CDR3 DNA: TGTGCCAGCAGTGAACCCCGGGACAGAGTCGGCAATCAGCCCCAGCATTTT

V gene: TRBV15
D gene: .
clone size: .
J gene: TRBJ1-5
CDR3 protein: CATSPTGDRGQPQHF
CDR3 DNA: TGTGCCACCAGCCCAACGGGGGACCGAGGTCAGCCCCAGCATTTT

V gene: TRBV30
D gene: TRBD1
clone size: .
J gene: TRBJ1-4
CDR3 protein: CAWRGQPYVNEKLFF
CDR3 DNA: TGTGCCTGGAGGGGACAGCCCTACGTTAATGAAAAACTGTTTTTT

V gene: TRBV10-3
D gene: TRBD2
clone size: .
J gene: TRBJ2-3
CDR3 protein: CAIRFDGLAASTDTQYF
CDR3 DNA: TGTGCCATCAGATTTGACGGACTAGCGGCTAGCACAGATACGCAGTATTTT

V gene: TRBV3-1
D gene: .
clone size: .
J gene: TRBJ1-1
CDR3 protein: CASSLIDRPLTEAFF
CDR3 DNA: TGTGCCAGCAGCCTAATTGACAGGCCGCTCACTGAAGCTTTCTTT

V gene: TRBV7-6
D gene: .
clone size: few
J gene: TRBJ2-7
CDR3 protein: CASSRGGAYEQPFF
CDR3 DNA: TGTGCCAGCAGCAGGGGGGGCGCCTACGAGCAGCCCTTCTTC

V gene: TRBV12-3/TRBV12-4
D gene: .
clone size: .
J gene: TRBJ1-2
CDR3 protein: CASRPWGRPDHGYTF
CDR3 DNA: TGTGCCAGCAGACCCTGGGGCCGCCCAGACCATGGCTACACCTTC

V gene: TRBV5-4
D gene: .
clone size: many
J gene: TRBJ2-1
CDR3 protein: CASSLVGHVNNEQFF
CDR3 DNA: TGTGCCAGCAGCTTGGTGGGCCACGTTAACAATGAGCAGTTCTTC

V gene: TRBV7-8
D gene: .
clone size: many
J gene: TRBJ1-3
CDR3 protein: CASSQTGNTIYF
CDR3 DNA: TGTGCCAGCAGCCAGACTGGAAACACCATATATTTT

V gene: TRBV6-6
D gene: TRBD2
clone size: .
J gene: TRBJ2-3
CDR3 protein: CASRLAGGSTDTQYF
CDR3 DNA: TGTGCCAGCCGGCTAGCGGGGGGGAGCACAGATACGCAGTATTTT

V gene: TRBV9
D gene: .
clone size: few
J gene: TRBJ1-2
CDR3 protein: CASSVGALGYGYTF
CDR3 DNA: TGTGCCAGCAGCGTAGGGGCACTTGGATATGGCTACACCTTC

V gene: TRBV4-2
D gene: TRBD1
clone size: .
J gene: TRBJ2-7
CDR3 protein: CASSQAVSRTGGSEQYF
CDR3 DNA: TGTGCCAGCAGCCAAGCAGTTTCTCGAACAGGGGGGTCCGAGCAGTACTTC

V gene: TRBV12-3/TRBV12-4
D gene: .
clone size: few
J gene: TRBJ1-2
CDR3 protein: CASMRRGYGYTF
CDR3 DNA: TGTGCCAGCATGAGGCGAGGATATGGCTACACCTTC

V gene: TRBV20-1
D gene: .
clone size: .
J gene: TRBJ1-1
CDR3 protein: CSVKDRRKSTEAFF
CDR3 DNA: TGCAGTGTCAAGGACAGACGTAAAAGCACTGAAGCTTTCTTT

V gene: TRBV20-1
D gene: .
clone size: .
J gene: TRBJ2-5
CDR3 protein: CSASKVELETQYF
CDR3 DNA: TGCAGTGCTAGTAAGGTCGAGCTGGAGACCCAGTACTTC

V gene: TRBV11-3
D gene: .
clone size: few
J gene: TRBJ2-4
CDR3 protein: CASSSHTGSLKYF
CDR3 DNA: TGTGCCAGCTCATCCCACACAGGGAGTTTAAAGTACTTC

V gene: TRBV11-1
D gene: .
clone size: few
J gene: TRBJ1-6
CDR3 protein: CASSNRIDSPLHF
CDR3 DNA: TGTGCCAGCAGCAACCGTATTGATTCACCCCTCCACTTT

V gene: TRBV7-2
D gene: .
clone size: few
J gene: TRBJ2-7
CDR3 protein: CASSLETGRSYEQYF
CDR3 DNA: TGTGCCAGCAGCTTAGAAACGGGGAGGTCCTACGAGCAGTACTTC

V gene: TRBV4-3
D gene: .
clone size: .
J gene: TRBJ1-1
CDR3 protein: CASSQVRTRNTEAFF
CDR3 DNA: TGCGCCAGCAGCCAAGTCCGAACGAGAAACACTGAAGCTTTCTTT

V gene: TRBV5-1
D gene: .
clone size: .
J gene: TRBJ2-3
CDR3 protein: CASSSPGSRNTQYF
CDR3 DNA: TGCGCCAGCAGCTCTCCAGGATCTAGGAATACGCAGTATTTT

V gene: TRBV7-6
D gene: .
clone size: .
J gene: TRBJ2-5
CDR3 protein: CASSYAVGAGETQYF
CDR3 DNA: TGTGCCAGCAGCTATGCTGTGGGGGCGGGGGAGACCCAGTACTTC

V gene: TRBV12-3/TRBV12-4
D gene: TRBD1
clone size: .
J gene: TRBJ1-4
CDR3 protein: CASSTTTGTEKLFF
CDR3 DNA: TGTGCCAGCAGTACCACGACAGGGACTGAAAAACTGTTTTTT

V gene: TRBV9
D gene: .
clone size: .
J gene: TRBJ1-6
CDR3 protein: CASSSGDSYNSPLHF
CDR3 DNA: TGTGCCAGCAGTAGTGGTGACTCCTATAATTCACCCCTCCACTTT

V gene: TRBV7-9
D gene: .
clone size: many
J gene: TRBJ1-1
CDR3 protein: CASSSRGTLDTEAFF
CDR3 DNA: TGTGCCAGCAGCTCTCGTGGGACGTTAGACACTGAAGCTTTCTTT

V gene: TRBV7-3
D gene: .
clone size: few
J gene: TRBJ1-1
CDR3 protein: CASRQSGGKTEAFF
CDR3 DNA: TGTGCCAGCAGACAGTCGGGGGGAAAGACTGAAGCTTTCTTT

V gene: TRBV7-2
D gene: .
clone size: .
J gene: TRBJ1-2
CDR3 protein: CASSFNRGSAGSGYTF
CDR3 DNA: TGTGCCAGCAGCTTCAATCGGGGGTCGGCTGGTTCCGGCTACACCTTC

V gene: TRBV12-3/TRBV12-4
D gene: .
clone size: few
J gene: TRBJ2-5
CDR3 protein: CASSLPAVETQYF
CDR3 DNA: TGTGCCAGCAGTTTACCGGCGGTAGAGACCCAGTACTTC

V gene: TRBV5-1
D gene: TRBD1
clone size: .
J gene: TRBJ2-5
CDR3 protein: CASSWGQLGETQYF
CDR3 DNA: TGCGCCAGCAGCTGGGGACAGCTGGGAGAGACCCAGTACTTC

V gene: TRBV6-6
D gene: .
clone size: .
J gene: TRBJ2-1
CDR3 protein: CASSYDPEQFF
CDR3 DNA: TGTGCCAGCAGTTACGACCCTGAGCAGTTCTTC

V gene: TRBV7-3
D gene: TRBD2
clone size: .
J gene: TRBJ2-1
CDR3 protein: CASSPGGGGREFF
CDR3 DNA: TGTGCCAGCAGCCCAGGCGGGGGGGGCCGAGAGTTCTTC

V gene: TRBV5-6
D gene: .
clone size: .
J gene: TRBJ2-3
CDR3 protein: CASSLEVEADTQYF
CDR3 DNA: TGTGCCAGCAGTCTGGAGGTGGAGGCAGATACGCAGTATTTT

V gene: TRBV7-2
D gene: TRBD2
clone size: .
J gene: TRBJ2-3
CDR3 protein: CASRNSGGAPDTQYF
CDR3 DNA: TGTGCCAGCAGAAATAGCGGGGGGGCCCCAGATACGCAGTATTTT

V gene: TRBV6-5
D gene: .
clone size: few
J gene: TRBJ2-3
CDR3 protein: CASSYGGRTQYF
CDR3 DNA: TGTGCCAGCAGTTACGGGGGAAGGACGCAGTATTTT